The clone carrying this T cell receptor beta chain was recorded many times. These data belong to a study of molecular identifiers for immune sequencing clone quantification. This CDR3 is built from 19 residues. V was shortened by 5 bases and J by 5 bases, with 27 bases between the two germline ends. Germline assignment: CDR1 SEHNR and CDR2 FQNEAQ (reference sequence). Making the bulk TCR libraries relied on previously described methods and listed TCR primers. TCRdb called the PCR reads again in MiXCR, with one record for every CDR3 protein. The sample holds 40,000 to 50,000 distinct CDR3 sequences; 15% to 20% are singletons and the top ten take about 1.1%.

The clonotype comes from a human donor in good health. Some libraries in this study had Jurkat cell RNA spiked in. The sequencing input was naive CD8+ T cells from blood, with Jurkat cell RNA spiked in. Described subset: FACS-sorted CD8+CD4-CCR7+CD45RA+ naive T cells. This chain joins TRBV7-9 and TRBJ1-4, with D possibly TRBD1 on 5 matching bases. The CDR3 sequence is CASSINLVDKLAQNEKLFF. The CDR3 DNA reads TGTGCCAGCAGCATAAATTTAGTGGACAAGTTAGCCCAAAATGAAAAACTGTTTTTT. The complete variable domain, with remaining parts taken from reference TRBV7-9 and TRBJ1-4, reads DTGVSQNPRHKITKRGQNVTFRCDPISEHNRLYWYRQTLGQGPEFLTYFQNEAQLEKSRLLSDRFSAERPKGSFSTLEIQRTEQGDSAMYLCASSINLVDKLAQNEKLFFGSGTQLSVL.